One sample yielded the 10 T cell receptor beta chains listed below, sequenced in a study of shared clonotypes between healthy human individuals. Only in-frame clones appear in the TCRdb table, and some are missing; sequencing was by immunoSEQ multiplex PCR. The profile shows about 1.5 million clones, roughly 96% of them singletons. Sequences were obtained from naive CD4+ T cells sorted from blood. Subset noted: CD45RA+ positively selected. All receptors derive from a man aged 30 to 39 in good health.

This chain joins TRBV7-2 and TRBJ1-1; unclear D gene. Germline-derived CDR1 and CDR2 are SGHTA and FQGNSA. Trimming removed 5 bases at V and 0 bases at J, with 16 bases between. The CDR3 totals 16 residues. CDR3 DNA: TGTGCCAGCAGCCCCGGGCCGTTGACCCTGAACACTGAAGCTTTCTTT. Residues: CASSPGPLTLNTEAFF.

The J gene is TRBJ2-1, the V gene TRBV18; D is undetermined. The CDR3 has 15 amino acids. The V end was cut by 3 bases, the J end by 4 bases, with 13 bases between. Germline lookup yields CDR1 KGHSH and CDR2 LQKENI. CDR3 sequence: CASSPRAGAYNEQFF. As DNA, the CDR3 is TGTGCCAGCTCACCCCGGGCAGGAGCATACAATGAGCAGTTCTTC.

This clone was counted a single time. This chain links TRBV28 with TRBJ2-7, with TRBD1 as a possible D gene (5 bases). CDR1 and CDR2 from the germline V gene are MDHEN and SYDVKM. The germline V and J ends were trimmed by 3 bases and 3 bases, with 12 bases remaining between them. The CDR3 contains 14 residues. CDR3 region: CASSLRQPDYEQYF. The CDR3, as DNA: TGTGCCAGCAGTTTGCGACAGCCGGACTACGAGCAGTACTTC.

This clone was detected a few times. The genes are TRBV29-1 and TRBJ2-1; the D is unclear. Trimming shortened V by 7 bases and J by 11 bases, and 18 bases separated the two germline ends. The CDR3 is made up of 12 amino acids. CDR1 is SQVTM, CDR2 ANQGSEA, per germline. Here the CDR3 DNA reads TGCAGCGCGCACCTCCGGGTGGGCCAGCAGTTCTTC. This translates into CSAHLRVGQQFF.

J is TRBJ2-7 and V is TRBV27; D might be TRBD1 (6 bases). There are 13 residues in the CDR3. The germline CDR1 and CDR2 sequences are MNHEY and SMNVEV (reference sequence). V dropped 5 bases and J dropped 4 bases, with 12 bases sitting between them. CDR3 loop: CASSRTVSYEQYF. The CDR3 DNA is TGTGCCAGCAGTAGGACAGTTAGTTACGAGCAGTACTTC.

This clone was detected once. The rearrangement joins TRBV4-3 to TRBJ2-5; TRBD1 aligns across 7 bases. V shed 1 base, J shed 3 bases, and the junction held 5 bases outside the gene matches. Germline assignment: CDR1 LGHNA and CDR2 YSLEER. The CDR3 loop spans 15 amino acids. As DNA, the CDR3 is TGCGCCAGCAGCCAAGTCGGGGACAGAGAAGAGACCCAGTACTTC. Translation: CASSQVGDREETQYF.

This clone is a singleton in its sample. This rearrangement joins TRBV27 to TRBJ1-1; D is unresolved. Per the germline V gene, CDR1 is MNHEY and CDR2 is SMNVEV (reference sequence). Trimming removed 10 bases from V and 2 bases from J, with 11 bases in between. CDR3 length: 12 amino acids. The CDR3 loop reads CATSEGNTEAFF. CDR3 nucleotides: TGTGCCACCAGCGAGGGAAACACTGAAGCTTTCTTT.

The DNA for the CDR3 is TGTGCCAGCAGCTTGGAGGAGGGGCGAACCGGGGAGCTGTTTTTT. Protein product: CASSLEEGRTGELFF. The chain links TRBV5-4 to TRBJ2-2; TRBD2 is a possible D gene (6 bases). Germline CDR1 and CDR2: SGHNT and YYREEE (reference sequence). The ends were cut back, 0 bases at V and 5 bases at J, with 11 bases in the middle. The length of the CDR3 is 15 residues.

CDR3 amino acids: CASKDRGTDTQYF. In nucleotides, the CDR3 is TGTGCCAGCAAGGACAGGGGGACAGATACGCAGTATTTT. The chain is built from TRBV27 and TRBJ2-3; 10 bases match TRBD1. Germline V lookup: CDR1 MNHEY, CDR2 SMNVEV (reference sequence). Trimming took 7 bases from V and 3 from J; bases not matched to a gene: 1. The CDR3 runs to 13 residues.

The chain has TRBV14 and TRBJ1-4; TRBD1 matches at 7 bases. V shed 0 bases, J shed 6 bases, and the junction held 10 bases outside the gene matches. The germline V gene encodes CDR1 SGHDN and CDR2 FVKESK. The CDR3 contains 17 residues. CDR3 DNA: TGTGCCAGCAGCCAAGACCCGGGGACAGCGACTTATGAAAAACTGTTTTTT. It translates to CASSQDPGTATYEKLFF.